A single sample gave rise to the 18 T cell receptor beta chains below, sequenced in a study of Ad26.COV2.S vaccination and SARS-CoV-2 variants. TCRdb's copy holds only in-frame clones and misses some; the assay was immunoSEQ multiplex PCR. The sample includes around 500,000 clones, roughly nine tenths of them seen just once. Specified treatment: about 20 received Ad26.COV2.S at low or high dose, single or two shots; about 5 received placebo; per-sample allocation not given. Day 63 after the first injection of vaccine or placebo was the sampling time. Here the sequenced sample was peripheral blood, taken in a trial of Ad26.COV2.S vaccine versus placebo. The receptors derive from a person between 18 and 65 years old who received the Ad26.COV2.S COVID-19 vaccine or a placebo.

This rearrangement joins TRBV7-9 to TRBJ1-4, with D possibly TRBD1 on 5 matching bases. The germline V and J ends were trimmed by 1 base and 8 bases, with 11 bases remaining between them. This CDR3 region has 14 residues. From germline, CDR1 is SEHNR and CDR2 FQNEAQ (reference sequence). The CDR3 DNA reads as TGTGCCAGCAGCTTAGTGTCCTCAGGGGAAAAACTGTTTTTT. Amino acids: CASSLVSSGEKLFF.

V gene TRBV4-1 combines with J gene TRBJ1-4, with TRBD1 matching 7 bases. The CDR3 consists of 16 residues. V dropped 3 bases and J dropped 8; count of bases not matched to a gene: 12. The germline gives CDR1 MGHRA, CDR2 YSYEKL. The DNA for the CDR3 is TGCGCCAGCAGCCAGAAACAGGGGTTTGGTTCGGAAAAACTGTTTTTT. Its protein is CASSQKQGFGSEKLFF.

The rearrangement links TRBV3-1 (or the pseudogene TRBV3-2) to TRBJ1-2; D might be TRBD1 (6 bases). Germline V lookup: CDR1 LGHDT, CDR2 YNNKEL (reference sequence). Trimming cost V 3 bases and J 0 bases, with 17 bases left between them. The CDR3 runs 17 residues. In nucleotides, the CDR3 is TGTGCCAGCAGCCACGACGGGACAAGATTGGCTAACTATGGCTACACCTTC. This codes for CASSHDGTRLANYGYTF.

J is TRBJ2-1 and V is TRBV2; TRBD1 matches 11 bases. After removal of 10 bases from V and 2 bases from J, the junction contained 4 bases not matched to a gene. This CDR3 comprises 14 residues. CDR1 and CDR2 from the germline V gene are SNHLY and FYNNEI. CDR3 DNA sequence: TGTGCCAACCGGGACAGGGGGACCTACAATGAGCAGTTCTTC. Translation: CANRDRGTYNEQFF.

The V call is TRBV11-3, the J call TRBJ1-1; a weak D match, TRBD1 (5 bases). The CDR3 spans 15 residues. The V gene lost 1 base and the J gene lost 1 base, with 10 bases spanning the gap. Germline V lookup: CDR1 SGHNT, CDR2 YENEEA. Here the CDR3 DNA reads TGTGCCAGCAGCTTAGGGGGGTCCGGGAACACTGAAGCTTTCTTT. Translating it yields CASSLGGSGNTEAFF.

V usage is TRBV29-1 and J usage is TRBJ2-1; 7 bases map to TRBD2. The V gene's germline CDR1 is SQVTM and CDR2 ANQGSEA. The CDR3 covers 13 residues. V trimming: 3 bases; J trimming: 8 bases; junction bases outside the gene matches: 7. The CDR3 DNA follows: TGCAGCGTTGACGTAGCGGGTACCTATGAGCAGTTCTTC. Translation: CSVDVAGTYEQFF.

The V call is TRBV6-2 or TRBV6-3, the J call TRBJ2-1, with unresolved D. The CDR3 runs 16 residues. Per germline, CDR1 MNHEY and CDR2 SVGEGT. Trimming shortened V by 4 bases and J by 0 bases, and 13 bases separated the two germline ends. DNA of the CDR3: TGTGCCAGCAGTTCTTGGGCCCCAAGCTCCTACAATGAGCAGTTCTTC. Protein sequence: CASSSWAPSSYNEQFF.

The chain carries TRBV27 and TRBJ1-5, with 9 nucleotides matching TRBD1. CDR3 size: 16 residues. Germline V gene sequence: CDR1 MNHEY, CDR2 SMNVEV (reference sequence). V trimming: 5 bases; J trimming: 7 bases; junction bases outside the gene matches: 12. CDR3 coding DNA: TGTGCCAGCAGTCCCATCGTACAGGGGGCGATGCAGCCCCAGCATTTT. Translating gives CASSPIVQGAMQPQHF.

CDR3 region: CASSYSEPGPTQYF. CDR3 sequence (DNA): TGTGCCAGCAGTTACTCAGAACCGGGTCCAACGCAGTATTTT. The chain couples TRBV6-2 or TRBV6-3 to TRBJ2-3; D is unclear. V was pared by 0 bases and J by 9 bases, with 13 bases between. The germline gives CDR1 MNHEY, CDR2 SVGEGT. The CDR3 is made up of 14 amino acids.

The CDR3 coding sequence is TGTGCCAGCAGCTGGACAGGGAGCAATCAGCCCCAGCATTTT. Amino acid sequence: CASSWTGSNQPQHF. This chain connects TRBV25-1 to TRBJ1-5; TRBD1 matches 8 bases. V dropped 6 bases and J dropped 1; count of bases not matched to a gene: 2. The CDR3 is 14 residues long. CDR1 is MGHDK and CDR2 is SYGVNS in the germline V gene. The full variable domain, its missing parts supplied by reference TRBV25-1 and TRBJ1-5, is EADIYQTPRYLVIGTGKKITLECSQTMGHDKMYWYQQDPGMELHLIHYSYGVNSTEKGDLSSESTVSRIRTEHFPLTLESARPSHTSQYLCASSWTGSNQPQHFGDGTRLSIL.

The chain joins TRBV7-8 to TRBJ2-1; D is perhaps TRBD1 (5 bases). CDR3 length equals 18 residues. Per the germline V gene, CDR1 is SGHVS and CDR2 is FQNEAQ. Trimming left V 1 base short and J 6 bases short, with 22 bases between. The CDR3 reads CASSLDLLTWAGRNEQFF. The DNA for the CDR3 is TGTGCCAGCAGCTTAGATCTCTTGACTTGGGCAGGGCGCAATGAGCAGTTCTTC.

CDR3 region: CASSLSRGQETQYF. For the CDR3, the DNA is TGCGCCAGCAGCTTGAGCAGGGGGCAAGAGACCCAGTACTTC. The chain joins TRBV5-1 to TRBJ2-5, with TRBD1 matching 7 bases. Germline trimming cut 1 base from V and 2 bases from J; bases unmatched to any gene: 2. This CDR3 region has 14 residues. The germline V gene has CDR1 SGHRS and CDR2 YFSETQ.

This chain links TRBV10-3 with TRBJ1-4; D unresolved. Trimming took 0 bases from V and 7 from J, leaving 15 bases between them. Germline loops: CDR1 ENHRY, CDR2 SYGVKD. The CDR3 extends over 16 amino acids. In nucleotides, the CDR3 is TGTGCCATCAGTGAGTCGATTAGGGCCCTGGGTGAAAAACTGTTTTTT. This codes for CAISESIRALGEKLFF.

V gene TRBV5-1 combines with J gene TRBJ1-2; no clear D. V was pared by 2 bases and J by 0 bases, with 8 bases between. Per the germline V gene, CDR1 is SGHRS and CDR2 is YFSETQ. The CDR3 runs 14 residues. The CDR3 DNA reads as TGCGCCAGCAGCTTCTTTTCCACTAACTATGGCTACACCTTC. It specifies CASSFFSTNYGYTF.

The J gene is TRBJ2-1, the V gene TRBV5-5; D call uncertain. The V end lost 0 bases, the J end lost 12 bases, and 19 bases lay between the germline ends. Germline values: CDR1 SGHKS, CDR2 YYEKEE (reference sequence). This CDR3 spans 15 amino acids. CDR3 region: CASSLDSGPPARQFF. CDR3 nucleotides: TGTGCCAGCAGCTTGGACTCCGGGCCCCCCGCCCGGCAGTTCTTC.

The CDR3 spells CASSSPVGGGHNEQFF. The DNA for the CDR3 is TGTGCCAGCAGCTCCCCCGTGGGCGGGGGGCACAATGAGCAGTTCTTC. The chain recombines TRBV5-4 with TRBJ2-1, with 8 bases that match TRBD2. V lost 3 bases and J lost 5; bases outside the gene matches: 10. The length of the CDR3 is 16 residues. CDR1 is SGHNT, CDR2 YYREEE, per germline (reference sequence).

The CDR3 loop reads CASRDGGAKNIQYF. CDR3 sequence (DNA): TGTGCCAGCAGGGACGGCGGGGCCAAAAACATTCAGTACTTC. This rearrangement joins TRBV28 to TRBJ2-4, with D maybe TRBD2 (5 bases). Trimming shortened V by 6 bases and J by 1 base, and 10 bases separated the two germline ends. Per germline, CDR1 MDHEN and CDR2 SYDVKM. CDR3 length: 14 amino acids. Drawing the rest from reference TRBV28 and TRBJ2-4, the complete variable domain is DVKVTQSSRYLVKRTGEKVFLECVQDMDHENMFWYRQDPGLGLRLIYFSYDVKMKEKGDIPEGYSVSREKKERFSLILESASTNQTSMYLCASRDGGAKNIQYFGAGTRLSVL.

The sample holds one count of this clone. V is TRBV24-1 and J is TRBJ2-1; TRBD1 agrees at 8 bases. The V gene end was trimmed by 9 bases and the J gene end by 0 bases; junction bases not matched to a gene: 9. This CDR3 spans 16 amino acids. The germline gives CDR1 KGHDR, CDR2 SFDVKD. CDR3 sequence: CATSGTGGISYNEQFF. In DNA, the CDR3 is TGTGCCACCTCTGGGACAGGTGGGATCTCCTACAATGAGCAGTTCTTC.